This is a list of T cell receptor beta chains from one sample in a study of blood T cell repertoires in COVID-19. The method was immunoSEQ multiplex PCR; TCRdb's version includes in-frame clones alone and lacks a portion of them. The sample has more than 150,000 clones; approximately 90% are singletons. The sequencing sample was made of peripheral blood. These receptors were taken from a man in his 70s with active or convalescent COVID-19. The conserved cysteine and the conserved F or W are not part of the CDR3 here. D genes are given only for firm matches.

>TRBV9|-|TRBJ1-6
ASSVALAENSPLH
>TRBV6-5|TRBD1|TRBJ2-1
ASSYQPDRGNEQF
>TRBV9|TRBD2|TRBJ2-1
ASSVGLANEQF
>TRBV5-6|-|TRBJ1-1
ASSFEGEGLRNTEAF
>TRBV6-5|-|TRBJ1-5
ASSYSGRGNQPQH
>TRBV7-7|-|TRBJ2-2
ASSLGTVAGELF
>TRBV5-1|-|TRBJ2-4
ASSLDRSLAKNIQY
>TRBV5-1|TRBD2|TRBJ2-3
ASSLFTSGGAGRDTQY
>TRBV28|TRBD2|TRBJ2-1
ASSSRLAGEVDEQF
>TRBV5-8|-|TRBJ2-2
ASNLGARPTGELF
>TRBV6-5|TRBD2|TRBJ2-1
ASSYSGGGTNEQF
>TRBV14|-|TRBJ2-7
ASRSRVPTYEQY
>TRBV19|-|TRBJ2-1
ASNLNPTHNEQF
>TRBV6-5|TRBD1|TRBJ2-4
ASRGQGLAKNIQY
>TRBV6-2/TRBV6-3|-|TRBJ1-2
ASSYTPSEYGYT
>TRBV7-6|TRBD2|TRBJ2-3
ASSLGGGGGTDTQY
>TRBV12-3/TRBV12-4|-|TRBJ2-1
ASSASVEQF
>TRBV4-3|TRBD1|TRBJ2-3
ASSPGTAPQGTDTQY
>TRBV19|TRBD1|TRBJ1-1
ASDRERGEAF
>TRBV15|TRBD2|TRBJ2-1
ATSRELLDSGGNNEQF
>TRBV28|TRBD1|TRBJ2-5
ASSLRGQGWARTQY